These T cell receptor beta chains were read from a single sample in a study of shared clonotypes between healthy human individuals. Sequenced by immunoSEQ multiplex PCR; TCRdb stores in-frame clones only, minus some. The sample consists of some 1.5 million clones, roughly 96% of them appearing once. Sequenced material: naive CD4+ T cells sorted from blood. Receptor source: a man younger than 40 in good health. Both conserved end residues are part of each CDR3. The D gene is left open where the match is weak. Part of the rows lack a size; the others show once, few, many or a class for expanded clones.

V: TRBV5-1; size: once; D: TRBD2; J: TRBJ2-3; CDR3: CASSPGLAGAGDTQYF; DNA: TGCGCCAGCAGCCCCGGACTAGCGGGAGCAGGGGATACGCAGTATTTT
V: TRBV28; size: .; D: .; J: TRBJ2-7; CDR3: CASRLGPPSYEQYF; DNA: TGTGCCAGCAGGCTCGGGCCACCATCCTACGAGCAGTACTTC
V: TRBV9; size: .; D: .; J: TRBJ2-1; CDR3: CASSVGLPHNGVSNRFDNEQFF; DNA: TGTGCCAGCAGCGTAGGTTTGCCTCATAACGGGGTCTCCAACAGGTTCGACAATGAGCAGTTCTTC
V: TRBV2; size: once; D: TRBD2; J: TRBJ2-5; CDR3: CASVSGGRGQETQYF; DNA: TGTGCCAGCGTGAGCGGCGGGAGGGGGCAAGAGACCCAGTACTTC
V: TRBV4-3; size: .; D: .; J: TRBJ1-5; CDR3: CASSPYRSGAHQPQHF; DNA: TGCGCCAGCAGCCCCTATCGGTCAGGGGCTCACCAGCCCCAGCATTTT
V: TRBV2; size: .; D: .; J: TRBJ2-7; CDR3: CASSEERSYEQYF; DNA: TGTGCCAGCAGTGAGGAGCGGTCCTACGAGCAGTACTTC
V: TRBV28; size: .; D: .; J: TRBJ2-4; CDR3: CASSTYKNIQYF; DNA: TGTGCCAGCAGTACATACAAGAACATTCAGTACTTC
V: TRBV5-1; size: .; D: .; J: TRBJ1-2; CDR3: CASSPVTDYGYTF; DNA: TGCGCCAGCAGCCCCGTGACCGACTATGGCTACACCTTC
V: TRBV5-1; size: .; D: TRBD2; J: TRBJ2-2; CDR3: CASSQGTSGFANTGELFF; DNA: TGCGCCAGCAGCCAAGGGACTAGCGGGTTTGCGAACACCGGGGAGCTGTTTTTT
V: TRBV6-1; size: .; D: .; J: TRBJ2-3; CDR3: CAGGASGTDTQYF; DNA: TGTGCCGGAGGGGCGTCGGGCACAGATACGCAGTATTTT
V: TRBV2; size: .; D: .; J: TRBJ1-2; CDR3: CASSTEIRSSYGYTF; DNA: TGTGCCAGCAGTACAGAAATCAGGTCTTCCTATGGCTACACCTTC
V: TRBV20-1; size: once; D: .; J: TRBJ1-4; CDR3: CSAGGWEKLFF; DNA: TGCAGTGCGGGAGGATGGGAAAAACTGTTTTTT
V: TRBV5-1; size: .; D: TRBD1; J: TRBJ2-7; CDR3: CASSLGTGYGYEQYF; DNA: TGCGCCAGCAGCTTGGGGACAGGGTATGGCTACGAGCAGTACTTC
V: TRBV5-4; size: .; D: .; J: TRBJ2-7; CDR3: CASSQIGSYEQYF; DNA: TGTGCCAGCAGCCAGATTGGTTCCTACGAGCAGTACTTC
V: TRBV15; size: .; D: TRBD2; J: TRBJ2-6; CDR3: CATSRGLAGGAGANVLTF; DNA: TGTGCCACCAGCCGGGGACTAGCGGGAGGGGCTGGGGCCAACGTCCTGACTTTC
V: TRBV28; size: .; D: TRBD1; J: TRBJ2-7; CDR3: CASSFQGASYEQYF; DNA: TGTGCCAGCAGTTTTCAGGGGGCCTCCTACGAGCAGTACTTC
V: TRBV7-3; size: .; D: TRBD2; J: TRBJ2-3; CDR3: CASGVGAGVTDTQYF; DNA: TGTGCCAGCGGAGTAGGAGCGGGGGTCACAGATACGCAGTATTTT
V: TRBV15; size: .; D: .; J: TRBJ2-1; CDR3: CATSRDYNEQFF; DNA: TGTGCCACCAGCAGAGATTACAATGAGCAGTTCTTC
V: TRBV18; size: .; D: TRBD1; J: TRBJ2-5; CDR3: CASSPGTGTETQYF; DNA: TGTGCCAGCTCACCCGGGACAGGGACGGAGACCCAGTACTTC
V: TRBV7-2; size: .; D: .; J: TRBJ2-7; CDR3: CASSPSDWYGTYEQYF; DNA: TGTGCCAGCAGCCCCAGCGACTGGTACGGAACCTACGAGCAGTACTTC